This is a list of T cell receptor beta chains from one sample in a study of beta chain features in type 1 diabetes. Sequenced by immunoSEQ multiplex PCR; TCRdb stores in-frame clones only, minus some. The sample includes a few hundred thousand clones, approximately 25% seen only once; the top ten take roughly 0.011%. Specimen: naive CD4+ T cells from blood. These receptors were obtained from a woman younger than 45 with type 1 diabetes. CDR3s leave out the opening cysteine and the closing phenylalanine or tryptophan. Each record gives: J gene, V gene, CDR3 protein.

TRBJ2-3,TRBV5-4,ASSVNWDTQY
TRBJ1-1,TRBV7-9,ASSPPRANTEAF
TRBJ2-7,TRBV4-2,ASSPLAGGVTYEQY
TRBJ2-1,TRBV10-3,AISGQYNEQF
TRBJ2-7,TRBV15,ATSRDREEQY
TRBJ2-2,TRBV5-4,ASSTGLALNPGELF
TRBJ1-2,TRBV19,ASSIVNRKNYGYT
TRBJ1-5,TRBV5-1,ASSLGQENQPQH
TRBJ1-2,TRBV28,ASSPDRSGYT
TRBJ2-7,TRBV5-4,ASSPTGDHSYEQY
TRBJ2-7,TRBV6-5,ASSYSKLAGVEQY
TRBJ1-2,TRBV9,ASSGQGVGYGYT
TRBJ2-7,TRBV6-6,ASSDPGQSSYEQY
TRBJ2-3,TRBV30,AWRGAGGADTQY
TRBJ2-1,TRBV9,ASSAGTSPYNEQF
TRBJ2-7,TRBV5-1,ASSIGLAGVYEQY
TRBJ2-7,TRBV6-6,ASSYSRTAAYEQY
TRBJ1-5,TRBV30,AWSLGQGNQPQH
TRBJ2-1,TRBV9,ASSVTGQEEQF
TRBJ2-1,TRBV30,AWKGLAGHNEQF
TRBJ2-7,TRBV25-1,ASSGAGVYEQY
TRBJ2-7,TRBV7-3,ASSPGAGQTYEQY
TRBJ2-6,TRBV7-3,ASSYRGIGANVLT
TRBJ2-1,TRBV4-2,ASSQVTSAYNEQF
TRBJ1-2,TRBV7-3,ASSPGTGTFNYGYT
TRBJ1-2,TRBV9,ASSATGTVGYT
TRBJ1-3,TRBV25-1,ASSGGPGTGSGNTIY
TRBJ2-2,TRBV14,ASSRQPTGELF
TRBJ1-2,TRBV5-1,ASSLARQGDGYT
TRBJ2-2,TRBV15,ATSRGTGDGPSGELF
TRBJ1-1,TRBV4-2,ASSQDPVTEAF
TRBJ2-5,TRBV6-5,ASSFSAGGTEETQY
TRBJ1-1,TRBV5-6,ASSLSQAEAF
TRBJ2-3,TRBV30,AWSPGASGSKDTQY
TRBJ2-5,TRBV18,ASSPRLAGEETQY
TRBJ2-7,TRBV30,AWDGTGDYEQY
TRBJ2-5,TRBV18,ASSPQREVRETQY
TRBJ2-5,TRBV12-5,ASGRETGSTQY
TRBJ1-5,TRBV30,AWSARGDQPQH
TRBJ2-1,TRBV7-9,AGLPGF
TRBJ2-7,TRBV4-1,ASSQDFRTGSYEQY
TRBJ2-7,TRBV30,AWSGTVYEQY
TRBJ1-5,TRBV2,ASSEGRGNQPQH
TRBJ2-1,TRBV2,ASSEEGQGYNEQF
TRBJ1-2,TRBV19,ASSILDRNYGYT
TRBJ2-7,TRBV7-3,ASSLTPGLLNEQY
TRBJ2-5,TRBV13,ASSWGQQETQY
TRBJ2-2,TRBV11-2,ASSPSLLAGETGELF
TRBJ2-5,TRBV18,ASSPSPKETQY
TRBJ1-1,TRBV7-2,ASSTPGQGTEAF
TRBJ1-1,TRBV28,ASSFRNPTEAF
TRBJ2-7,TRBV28,ASSAIQAAHSYEQY
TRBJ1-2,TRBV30,AWTPWSDANYGYT
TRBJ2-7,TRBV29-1,SVAGRAAHEQY